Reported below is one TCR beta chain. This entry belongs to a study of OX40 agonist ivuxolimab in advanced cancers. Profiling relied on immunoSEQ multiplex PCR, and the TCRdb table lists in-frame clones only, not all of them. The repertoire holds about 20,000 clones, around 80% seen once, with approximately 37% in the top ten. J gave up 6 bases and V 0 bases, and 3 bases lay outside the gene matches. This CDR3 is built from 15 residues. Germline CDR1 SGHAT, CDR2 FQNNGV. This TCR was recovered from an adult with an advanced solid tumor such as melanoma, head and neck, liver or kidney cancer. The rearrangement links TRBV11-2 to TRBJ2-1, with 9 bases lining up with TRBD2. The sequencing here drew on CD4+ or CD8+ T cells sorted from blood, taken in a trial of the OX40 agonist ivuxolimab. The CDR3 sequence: CASSLEAGGRNEQFF. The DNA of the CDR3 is TGTGCCAGCAGCTTAGAAGCGGGAGGCCGCAATGAGCAGTTCTTC.